This T cell receptor (beta chain) was sequenced during a study of cytomegalovirus exposure and HLA in healthy donors. The wider study: Previous work identified around 120 million unique TCR beta sequences from roughly 170 million T cells.

Of note for this clone: As yet, its antigen is unknown.

General study points: What a later analysis reportedly showed was that an Asian-associated ancestry cluster had fewer N-insertions than the approximately 700-donor mean. TCR beta chains numbering about 160 were designated cytomegalovirus-associated. Reportedly, TCR beta sequences accurately predicted HLA-A and HLA-B alleles in most subjects.

This CDR3 has 13 residues. The germline V gene has CDR1 MDHEN and CDR2 SYDVKM. Trimming left V 3 bases short and J 10 bases short, with 15 bases between. 13 Jbeta primers and 60 Vbeta primers were used for the PCR. Here immunoSEQ multiplex PCR was the method, and the copy in TCRdb shows in-frame clones only, minus some. The sample lists around 150,000 clones; around 75% were seen once. The sequencing input was PBMCs. The sequence was obtained from a male donor in good health and CMV-seronegative. This chain uses TRBV28 with TRBJ1-1; D not certain. This chain's CDR3 is CASSFDFGSGAFF. For the CDR3, the DNA is TGTGCCAGCAGTTTCGACTTTGGTTCGGGAGCTTTCTTT.